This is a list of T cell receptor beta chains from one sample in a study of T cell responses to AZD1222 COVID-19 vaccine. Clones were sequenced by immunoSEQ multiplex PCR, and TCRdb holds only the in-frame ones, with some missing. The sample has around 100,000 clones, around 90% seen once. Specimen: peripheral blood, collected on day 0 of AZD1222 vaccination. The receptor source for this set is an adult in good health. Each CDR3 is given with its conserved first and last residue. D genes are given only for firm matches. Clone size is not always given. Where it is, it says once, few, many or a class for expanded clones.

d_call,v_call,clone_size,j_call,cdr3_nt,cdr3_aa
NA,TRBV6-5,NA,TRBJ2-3,TGTGCCAGCAGACGACAGTGGGGCACAGATACGCAGTATTTT,CASRRQWGTDTQYF
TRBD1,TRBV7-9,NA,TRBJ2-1,TGTGCCAGCAGCTCCGGACAGGGGCCGGAGCAGTTCTTC,CASSSGQGPEQFF
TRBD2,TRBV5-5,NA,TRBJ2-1,TGTGCCAGCAGCTTGGGGACTAGCGGGAGGTTGGGGACCTACAATGAGCAGTTCTTC,CASSLGTSGRLGTYNEQFF
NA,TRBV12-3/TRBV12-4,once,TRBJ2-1,TGTGCCAGCAGTTGGGCTTACAATGAGCAGTTCTTC,CASSWAYNEQFF
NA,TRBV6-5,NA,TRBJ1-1,TGTGCCAGCAGTACGGACGGAACCACTGAAGCTTTCTTT,CASSTDGTTEAFF
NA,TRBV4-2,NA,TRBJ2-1,TGTGCCAGCAGCCAAGAACCGAGCGGAAGCTCCTACAATGAGCAGTTCTTC,CASSQEPSGSSYNEQFF
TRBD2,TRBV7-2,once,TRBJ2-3,TGTGCCAGCAGCGTAAACCTACTAGCGGGAGTAGCAGATACGCAGTATTTT,CASSVNLLAGVADTQYF
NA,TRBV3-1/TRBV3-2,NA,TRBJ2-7,TGTGCCAGCAGCCAAATGCCTAGCGAGCCATACGAGCAGTACTTC,CASSQMPSEPYEQYF
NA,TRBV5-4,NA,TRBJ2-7,TGTGCCAGCAGCTTGGACGGGAGCTGGTCCTACGAGCAGTACTTC,CASSLDGSWSYEQYF
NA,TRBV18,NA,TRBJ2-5,TGTGCCAGCTCACCAAATTCAGAGACCCAGTACTTC,CASSPNSETQYF
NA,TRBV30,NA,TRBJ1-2,TGTGCCTGTACAATAACCCGCTCGGGCTACACCTTC,CACTITRSGYTF
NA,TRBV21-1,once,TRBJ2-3,TGTGCCAGCAGCGGGACTAGCGGAAACACAGATACGCAGTATTTT,CASSGTSGNTDTQYF
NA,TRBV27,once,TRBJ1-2,TGTGCCAGCAGTGCGGACAGCAACTATGGCTACACCTTC,CASSADSNYGYTF
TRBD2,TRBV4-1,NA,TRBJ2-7,TGCGCCAGCAGCCAAGAGTGGAGCGGGAGCTCCTACGAGCAGTACTTC,CASSQEWSGSSYEQYF
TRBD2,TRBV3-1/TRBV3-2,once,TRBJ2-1,TGTGCCAGCAGCCAAGAGGGGACTAGCGGCTACAATGAGCAGTTCTTC,CASSQEGTSGYNEQFF
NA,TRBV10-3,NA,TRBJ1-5,TGTGCCATCAGTGAGTCGGAAGGGAGCAATCAGCCCCAGCATTTT,CAISESEGSNQPQHF
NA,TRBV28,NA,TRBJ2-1,TGTGCCAGCAGTTTACCCCGGAGGGGGCAGTTCTTC,CASSLPRRGQFF
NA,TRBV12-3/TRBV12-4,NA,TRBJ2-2,TGTGCCAGCAGTTTTAGCCTCGGGGAGCTGTTTTTT,CASSFSLGELFF
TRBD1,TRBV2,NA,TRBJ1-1,TGTGCCAGCACGCGTCGACAGGGTATGAACACTGAAGCTTTCTTT,CASTRRQGMNTEAFF
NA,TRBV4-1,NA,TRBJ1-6,TGCGCCAGCAGCCAAGTGGGACTCTCCTATAATTCACCCCTCCACTTT,CASSQVGLSYNSPLHF
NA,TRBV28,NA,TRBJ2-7,TGTGCCAGCAGCCCCGTACAGACCTACGAGCAGTACTTC,CASSPVQTYEQYF
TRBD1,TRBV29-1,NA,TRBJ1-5,TGCAGCGTTGAAGTTACAAGGGGGCAGGCCCAGCATTTT,CSVEVTRGQAQHF
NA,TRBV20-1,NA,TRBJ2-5,TGCAGTTTGCTCAGTAGAGAGACCCAGTACTTC,CSLLSRETQYF
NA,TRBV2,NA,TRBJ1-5,TGTGCCAGCAGTAAGACAGATCTACTTAGCAATCAGCCCCAGCATTTT,CASSKTDLLSNQPQHF
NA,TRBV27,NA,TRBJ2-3,TGTGCCAGCAGTTCTCGCAGGTTTGGGACAGATACGCAGTATTTT,CASSSRRFGTDTQYF
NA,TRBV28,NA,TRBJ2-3,TGTGCCAGCAGTTTACCAGGAGGAGCCCTGACTAGCACAGATACGCAGTATTTT,CASSLPGGALTSTDTQYF
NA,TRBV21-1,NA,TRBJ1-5,TGTGCCAGCAGCAACCGGGCCGATAGCAATCAGCCCCAGCATTTT,CASSNRADSNQPQHF
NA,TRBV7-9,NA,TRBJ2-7,TGTGCCAGCAGCTTTTTTTCAGAGACCGGGCAGTACTTC,CASSFFSETGQYF
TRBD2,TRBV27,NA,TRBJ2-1,TGTGCCAGCAGTTCCTCAGGGACTAGCGGGAGTCAAAATGAGCAGTTCTTC,CASSSSGTSGSQNEQFF
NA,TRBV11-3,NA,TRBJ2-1,TGTGCCAGCAGCCCCCGCGCGGCTTACAATGAGCAGTTCTTC,CASSPRAAYNEQFF
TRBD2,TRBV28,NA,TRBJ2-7,TGTGCCACCGCCGAAGAAGACGGACTAGCGGGACTCGAGCAGTACTTC,CATAEEDGLAGLEQYF
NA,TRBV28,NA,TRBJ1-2,TGTGCCAGCAGTTTTGTGGGGGGCGCGGACTATGGCTACACCTTC,CASSFVGGADYGYTF
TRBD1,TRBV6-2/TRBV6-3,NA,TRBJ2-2,TGTGCCAGCAGCCCGACAGGGGGGATCACCGGGGAGCTGTTTTTT,CASSPTGGITGELFF
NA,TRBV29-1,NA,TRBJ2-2,TGCAGCGTTGAGACCACAAACCCGAGAACCGGGGAGCTGTTTTTT,CSVETTNPRTGELFF
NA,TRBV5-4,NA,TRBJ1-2,TGTGCCAGCAGCTCTTATTATGGCTACACCTTC,CASSSYYGYTF
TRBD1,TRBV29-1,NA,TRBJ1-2,TGCAGCGCGGGGGGACAGAGCTATGGCTACACCTTC,CSAGGQSYGYTF
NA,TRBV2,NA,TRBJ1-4,TGTGCCAGCAGTGAAGTGGCTTTTAATGAAAAACTGTTTTTT,CASSEVAFNEKLFF
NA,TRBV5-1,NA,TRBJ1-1,TGCGCCAGCAGCTTGGAACGTAACGCTGAAGCTTTCTTT,CASSLERNAEAFF
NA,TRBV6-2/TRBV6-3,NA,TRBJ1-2,TGTGCCAGCAGTCGAATGGCAGGACTCAACTATGGCTACACCTTC,CASSRMAGLNYGYTF
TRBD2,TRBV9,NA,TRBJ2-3,TGTGCCAGCAGCGCTAGCGGGAGAGGAGCAGATACGCAGTATTTT,CASSASGRGADTQYF
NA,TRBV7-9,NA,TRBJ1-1,TGTGCCAGCAGCTCCATAGTGAACACTGAAGCTTTCTTT,CASSSIVNTEAFF
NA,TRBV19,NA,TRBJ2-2,TGTGCCAGTACGGGGGTAGCGTCTACCGGGGAGCTGTTTTTT,CASTGVASTGELFF
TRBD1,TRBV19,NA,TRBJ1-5,TGTGCCAGTACTTTGGGACAGGGATACCCCCGGGGGAATCAGCCCCAGCATTTT,CASTLGQGYPRGNQPQHF
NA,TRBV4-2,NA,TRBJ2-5,TGTGCCAGCAGCCAAGTTTTCGCGGAGACACAAGAGACCCAGTACTTC,CASSQVFAETQETQYF
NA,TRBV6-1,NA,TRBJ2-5,TGTGCCAGCAGTGATGACAGGTCCCAAGAGACCCAGTACTTC,CASSDDRSQETQYF
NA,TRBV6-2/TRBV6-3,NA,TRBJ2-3,TGTGCCAGCAGTTCCGCAGATACGCAGTATTTT,CASSSADTQYF
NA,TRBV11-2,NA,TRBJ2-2,TGTGCCAGCAGCTTAGTACTGTCCGAAGTCGGGGAGCTGTTTTTT,CASSLVLSEVGELFF
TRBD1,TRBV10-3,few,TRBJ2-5,TGTGCCATCAGTCTGGACAGGGTTAGAGAGACCCAGTACTTC,CAISLDRVRETQYF
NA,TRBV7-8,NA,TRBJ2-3,TGTGCCAGCAGCGACCACGTGGATACGCAGTATTTT,CASSDHVDTQYF
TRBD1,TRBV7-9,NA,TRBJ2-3,TGTGCCAGCAGCCAGGGGGCTCGGGGCACAGATACGCAGTATTTT,CASSQGARGTDTQYF
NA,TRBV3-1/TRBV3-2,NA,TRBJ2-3,TGTGCCAGCAGCCAGAAGTTTGGCCTGCAAAGCACAGATACGCAGTATTTT,CASSQKFGLQSTDTQYF
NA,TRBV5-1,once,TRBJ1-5,TGCGCCAGCAGCTTGGGTGGCCCGGCGGTGGGGCCCCAGCATTTT,CASSLGGPAVGPQHF
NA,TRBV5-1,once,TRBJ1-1,TGCGCCAGCAGCTTGGGCAGGATAGTGGACACTGAAGCTTTCTTT,CASSLGRIVDTEAFF
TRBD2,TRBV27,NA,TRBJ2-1,TGTGCCAGCTCAAGGCTAGCGGACTTGGTCCATGAGCAGTTCTTC,CASSRLADLVHEQFF
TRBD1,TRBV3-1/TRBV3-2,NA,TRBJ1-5,TGTGCCAGCAGCGGGACAGTGGAACAGCCCCAGCATTTT,CASSGTVEQPQHF